The rows below give T cell receptor beta chains drawn from one sample of a study of blood T cells in healthy people across ages. TCRdb reanalysed the 5' RACE reads using MiXCR and keeps one entry per CDR3 protein. The table lists hundreds of thousands of distinct CDR3 sequences, under 80% of them singletons. The sample consisted of blood. Source of these receptors: a man aged 30 to 39 in good health. Each CDR3 is given with its conserved first and last residue.

CDR3 length	V gene	CDR3 protein
14	TRBV6-6	CASSFLGGADTQYF
15	TRBV4-2	CASTPWAGPTGELFF
14	TRBV5-1	CASSPQGTGHEQFF
15	TRBV20-1	CSARYRLRVQETQYF
18	TRBV14	CASSQNYREGSGANVLTF
13	TRBV7-9	CASSPDDSYEQYF
14	TRBV2	CASSGSSGEETQYF
15	TRBV4-2	CASRQSGSGANVLTF
15	TRBV20-1	CSASRAEATNEKLFF
12	TRBV12-3/TRBV12-4	CASTLGGDTQYF
14	TRBV5-1	CASSSGQVPYGYTF
13	TRBV6-5	CASSYSAGSEQFF
15	TRBV28	CASSLLGAVYNEQFF
15	TRBV5-1	CASSLISGGHNEQFF